Listed below are T cell receptor beta chains from one sample, sequenced in a study of shared clonotypes between healthy human individuals. Here immunoSEQ multiplex PCR was the method, and the copy in TCRdb shows in-frame clones only, minus some. The sample lists about 2.4 million clones; approximately 93% were seen once. The sample consisted of naive CD4+ T cells from PBMCs. All receptors derive from a young man in good health. Some clones in this sample may be carry-over from other donors' samples. CDR3s include the opening cysteine and the closing phenylalanine or tryptophan. A D gene is named only where the DNA matches it firmly. Size is omitted from some rows. Given values are once, few, many or a class for expanded clones.

d_call: -
clone_size: -
v_call: TRBV7-9
j_call: TRBJ2-7
cdr3_nt: TGTGCCAGCAGCCTCAGCCGGGGGTGGACGAACGAGCAGTACTTC
cdr3_aa: CASSLSRGWTNEQYF

d_call: TRBD2
clone_size: few
v_call: TRBV5-1
j_call: TRBJ2-3
cdr3_nt: TGCGCCAGCAGCTTTAGCGGGAGCACAGATACGCAGTATTTT
cdr3_aa: CASSFSGSTDTQYF

d_call: -
clone_size: once
v_call: TRBV23-1
j_call: TRBJ2-3
cdr3_nt: TGCGCCAGCAGCCGAAGCGCGGAATCTGCAGATACGCAGTATTTT
cdr3_aa: CASSRSAESADTQYF

d_call: -
clone_size: -
v_call: TRBV28
j_call: TRBJ2-6
cdr3_nt: TGTGCCAGCTGCCCGCCTGGGGCCAACGTCCTGACTTTC
cdr3_aa: CASCPPGANVLTF

d_call: -
clone_size: -
v_call: TRBV11-3
j_call: TRBJ2-5
cdr3_nt: TGTGCCAGCAGTGAGGGACATCTAGAGACCCAGTACTTC
cdr3_aa: CASSEGHLETQYF

d_call: -
clone_size: -
v_call: TRBV18
j_call: TRBJ2-1
cdr3_nt: TGTGCCAGCTCGGCGGGAATATCAGGCTACAATGAGCAGTTCTTC
cdr3_aa: CASSAGISGYNEQFF

d_call: -
clone_size: -
v_call: TRBV6-5
j_call: TRBJ2-4
cdr3_nt: TGTGCCAGCAGCCCGACTAGGAGGGAAAACATTCAGTACTTC
cdr3_aa: CASSPTRRENIQYF

d_call: TRBD2
clone_size: once
v_call: TRBV10-2
j_call: TRBJ2-7
cdr3_nt: TGCGCCAGCAGGTCGACTAGCGGGAGGGCCCAAAACGAGCAGTACTTC
cdr3_aa: CASRSTSGRAQNEQYF

d_call: -
clone_size: few
v_call: TRBV2
j_call: TRBJ2-2
cdr3_nt: TGTGCCAGCAGCCGACTTGAACCCGGGACTACCGGGGAGCTGTTTTTT
cdr3_aa: CASSRLEPGTTGELFF

d_call: -
clone_size: -
v_call: TRBV7-7
j_call: TRBJ1-1
cdr3_nt: TGTGCCAGCAGCCCGCTGACAGGAGAGAACACTGAAGCTTTCTTT
cdr3_aa: CASSPLTGENTEAFF

d_call: TRBD2
clone_size: -
v_call: TRBV30
j_call: TRBJ2-1
cdr3_nt: TGTGCCTGGAGTGTAGGCCTAGCGGGACTCAATGAGCAGTTCTTC
cdr3_aa: CAWSVGLAGLNEQFF

d_call: -
clone_size: -
v_call: TRBV15
j_call: TRBJ2-7
cdr3_nt: TGTGCCACCAGCAGAGACCCGTACCCCTACGAGCAGTACTTC
cdr3_aa: CATSRDPYPYEQYF

d_call: -
clone_size: once
v_call: TRBV18
j_call: TRBJ2-7
cdr3_nt: TGTGCCAGCTCACCAAGCCAAGGTCTAATCTACGAGCAGTACTTC
cdr3_aa: CASSPSQGLIYEQYF

d_call: TRBD2
clone_size: -
v_call: TRBV25-1
j_call: TRBJ2-6
cdr3_nt: TGTGCCAGCAGCCTAGCGGGGAACTCTGGGGCCAACGTCCTGACTTTC
cdr3_aa: CASSLAGNSGANVLTF

d_call: -
clone_size: -
v_call: TRBV10-2
j_call: TRBJ2-3
cdr3_nt: TGCGCCAGCGAGGCGGCTAGCACAGATACGCAGTATTTT
cdr3_aa: CASEAASTDTQYF

d_call: TRBD1
clone_size: -
v_call: TRBV6-1
j_call: TRBJ1-2
cdr3_nt: TGTGCCAGCAGGGAGGACAGGGTTGAGGGCTACACCTTC
cdr3_aa: CASREDRVEGYTF

d_call: TRBD2
clone_size: -
v_call: TRBV11-2
j_call: TRBJ2-1
cdr3_nt: TGTGCCAGCAGCTTAGAGACCACTAGCGCATCCTACAATGAGCAGTTCTTC
cdr3_aa: CASSLETTSASYNEQFF

d_call: TRBD2
clone_size: -
v_call: TRBV5-1
j_call: TRBJ2-7
cdr3_nt: TGCGCCAGCAGCCCCAGCGGGAGGAGCTCCTACGAGCAGTACTTC
cdr3_aa: CASSPSGRSSYEQYF

d_call: -
clone_size: -
v_call: TRBV9
j_call: TRBJ1-4
cdr3_nt: TGTGCCAGCAGCCCAAACTACGCAACTAATGAAAAACTGTTTTTT
cdr3_aa: CASSPNYATNEKLFF

d_call: TRBD1
clone_size: once
v_call: TRBV5-1
j_call: TRBJ2-5
cdr3_nt: TGCGCCAGCACGGACGCGGGGACAGGGGAGACCCAGTACTTC
cdr3_aa: CASTDAGTGETQYF

d_call: TRBD1
clone_size: -
v_call: TRBV5-1
j_call: TRBJ2-2
cdr3_nt: TGCGCCAGCAGCTTGGCAGGACAGGCGAACACCGGGGAGCTGTTTTTT
cdr3_aa: CASSLAGQANTGELFF

d_call: -
clone_size: -
v_call: TRBV5-1
j_call: TRBJ2-3
cdr3_nt: TGCGCCAGCAGCTTGGATGGGGTAGATACGCAGTATTTT
cdr3_aa: CASSLDGVDTQYF

d_call: -
clone_size: -
v_call: TRBV15
j_call: TRBJ1-1
cdr3_nt: TGTGCCACCAGCAGAGGTCCGGGCAGGGAGAACACTGAAGCTTTCTTT
cdr3_aa: CATSRGPGRENTEAFF

d_call: -
clone_size: -
v_call: TRBV7-9
j_call: TRBJ2-5
cdr3_nt: TGTGCCAGCGGACTAAGGAACAGGGTTGTGGGTGAGACCCAGTACTTC
cdr3_aa: CASGLRNRVVGETQYF

d_call: TRBD2
clone_size: -
v_call: TRBV7-8
j_call: TRBJ2-2
cdr3_nt: TGTGCCAGCAGCCTCGCACCGGGACTACTGGCCGGGGAGCTGTTTTTT
cdr3_aa: CASSLAPGLLAGELFF

d_call: TRBD2
clone_size: -
v_call: TRBV4-2
j_call: TRBJ2-1
cdr3_nt: TGTGCCAGCAGCCAAGGTGGAAGCGGGGGCTTAAATGAGCAGTTCTTC
cdr3_aa: CASSQGGSGGLNEQFF

d_call: -
clone_size: -
v_call: TRBV4-2
j_call: TRBJ1-1
cdr3_nt: TGTGCCAGCAGCCAAGGCGTGAACACTGAAGCTTTCTTT
cdr3_aa: CASSQGVNTEAFF

d_call: -
clone_size: -
v_call: TRBV29-1
j_call: TRBJ2-7
cdr3_nt: TGCAGCGTTGGTCTGTACCAAGGCTCCTACGAGCAGTACTTC
cdr3_aa: CSVGLYQGSYEQYF

d_call: TRBD1
clone_size: -
v_call: TRBV15
j_call: TRBJ1-5
cdr3_nt: TGTGCCACCAGCTCCCGACAGGGATCTTCGGTTCAGCCCCAGCATTTT
cdr3_aa: CATSSRQGSSVQPQHF

d_call: -
clone_size: -
v_call: TRBV7-3
j_call: TRBJ1-1
cdr3_nt: TGTGCCAGCAGCGTCGACAGGAACACTGAAGCTTTCTTT
cdr3_aa: CASSVDRNTEAFF

d_call: TRBD1
clone_size: -
v_call: TRBV5-1
j_call: TRBJ2-1
cdr3_nt: TGCGCCAGCAGCTTGTTCCGGACAGGTGCCTCCTACAATGAGCAGTTCTTC
cdr3_aa: CASSLFRTGASYNEQFF

d_call: -
clone_size: -
v_call: TRBV11-2
j_call: TRBJ1-4
cdr3_nt: TGTGCCAGCAGCGCCGCCCCGACGGCTGCAACTAATGAAAAACTGTTTTTT
cdr3_aa: CASSAAPTAATNEKLFF

d_call: -
clone_size: -
v_call: TRBV18
j_call: TRBJ1-1
cdr3_nt: TGTGCCAGCTCACCCGGTATTGGGGGCACTGAAGCTTTCTTT
cdr3_aa: CASSPGIGGTEAFF

d_call: -
clone_size: once
v_call: TRBV19
j_call: TRBJ1-5
cdr3_nt: TGTGCCAGTAGTCCACGGACAGTCAATCAGCCCCAGCATTTT
cdr3_aa: CASSPRTVNQPQHF

d_call: TRBD1
clone_size: -
v_call: TRBV4-2
j_call: TRBJ1-2
cdr3_nt: TGTGCCAGCAGCCAAGCTTCTAGACAGGGGGCCTTTGGCTACACCTTC
cdr3_aa: CASSQASRQGAFGYTF

d_call: -
clone_size: -
v_call: TRBV27
j_call: TRBJ2-3
cdr3_nt: TGTGCCAGCATGGGGGGGCCCTACACAGATACGCAGTATTTT
cdr3_aa: CASMGGPYTDTQYF

d_call: TRBD1
clone_size: -
v_call: TRBV14
j_call: TRBJ1-4
cdr3_nt: TGTGCCAGCAGCCCCGACAGGGGCGGTGGTAATGAAAAACTGTTTTTT
cdr3_aa: CASSPDRGGGNEKLFF

d_call: -
clone_size: -
v_call: TRBV9
j_call: TRBJ2-3
cdr3_nt: TGTGCCAGCAGCCCAACCCTCTCGACCCGGACCCCTTCAGATACGCAGTATTTT
cdr3_aa: CASSPTLSTRTPSDTQYF

d_call: -
clone_size: -
v_call: TRBV27
j_call: TRBJ2-6
cdr3_nt: TGTGCCAGCAGCTCTCCCCGGGACCTGGGCTCTGGGGCCAACGTCCTGACTTTC
cdr3_aa: CASSSPRDLGSGANVLTF

d_call: -
clone_size: -
v_call: TRBV5-6
j_call: TRBJ2-1
cdr3_nt: TGTGCCAGCAGCTACCGGGACGGCACCTACAATGAGCAGTTCTTC
cdr3_aa: CASSYRDGTYNEQFF

d_call: -
clone_size: -
v_call: TRBV7-9
j_call: TRBJ2-3
cdr3_nt: TGTGCCAGCAGCTTTAGCACAGATACGCAGTATTTT
cdr3_aa: CASSFSTDTQYF

d_call: -
clone_size: -
v_call: TRBV7-2
j_call: TRBJ1-2
cdr3_nt: TGTGCCAGCAGCTTCGGCCCTAATTATGGCTACACCTTC
cdr3_aa: CASSFGPNYGYTF

d_call: -
clone_size: -
v_call: TRBV5-1
j_call: TRBJ1-2
cdr3_nt: TGCGCCAGCAGCAGAGGGGGGACGGGAGGCTACACCTTC
cdr3_aa: CASSRGGTGGYTF

d_call: -
clone_size: -
v_call: TRBV4-3
j_call: TRBJ2-7
cdr3_nt: TGCGCCAGCAGCCGAGACGCCACCGGAGGCGAGCAGTACTTC
cdr3_aa: CASSRDATGGEQYF

d_call: -
clone_size: -
v_call: TRBV7-3
j_call: TRBJ2-7
cdr3_nt: TGTGCCAGCAGCTTATCGGCCGGTTCCTACGAGCAGTACTTC
cdr3_aa: CASSLSAGSYEQYF

d_call: -
clone_size: once
v_call: TRBV6-6
j_call: TRBJ2-3
cdr3_nt: TGTGCCAGCCGACGGGATCCCCGCGGCACAGATACGCAGTATTTT
cdr3_aa: CASRRDPRGTDTQYF

d_call: -
clone_size: -
v_call: TRBV7-9
j_call: TRBJ2-5
cdr3_nt: TGTGCCAGCAGTTTACGAAGCGCAGAGACCCAGTACTTC
cdr3_aa: CASSLRSAETQYF

d_call: TRBD1
clone_size: -
v_call: TRBV6-5
j_call: TRBJ2-1
cdr3_nt: TGTGCCAGCAGTTATAGGACAGGCTACAATGAGCAGTTCTTC
cdr3_aa: CASSYRTGYNEQFF

d_call: -
clone_size: -
v_call: TRBV6-5
j_call: TRBJ2-7
cdr3_nt: TGTGCCAGCAGTTACTGGAGGGGCTCCTACGAGCAGTACTTC
cdr3_aa: CASSYWRGSYEQYF

d_call: TRBD2
clone_size: -
v_call: TRBV18
j_call: TRBJ2-3
cdr3_nt: TGTGCCAGCTCACCCCGTGGGGCGGGAGGCACAGATACGCAGTATTTT
cdr3_aa: CASSPRGAGGTDTQYF

d_call: -
clone_size: once
v_call: TRBV7-9
j_call: TRBJ1-5
cdr3_nt: TGTGCCAGCAGCCGCGGCCGGGATCAGCCCCAGCATTTT
cdr3_aa: CASSRGRDQPQHF

d_call: -
clone_size: -
v_call: TRBV9
j_call: TRBJ2-1
cdr3_nt: TGTGCCAGCAGCGTAGGCGGAGGCACCTACAATGAGCAGTTCTTC
cdr3_aa: CASSVGGGTYNEQFF

d_call: TRBD1
clone_size: -
v_call: TRBV6-6
j_call: TRBJ1-2
cdr3_nt: TGTGCCAGCAGTTCACAGGGGTTCTTCTATGGCTACACCTTC
cdr3_aa: CASSSQGFFYGYTF

d_call: -
clone_size: -
v_call: TRBV18
j_call: TRBJ2-7
cdr3_nt: TGTGCCAGCTCACCCGGGACTTCATACGAGCAGTACTTC
cdr3_aa: CASSPGTSYEQYF

d_call: TRBD2
clone_size: -
v_call: TRBV5-1
j_call: TRBJ2-3
cdr3_nt: TGCGCCAGCAGCGGGGTAGCGGGAGAGGGAACAGATACGCAGTATTTT
cdr3_aa: CASSGVAGEGTDTQYF

d_call: -
clone_size: -
v_call: TRBV16
j_call: TRBJ1-1
cdr3_nt: TGTGCCAGCAGCCCTAGGGGCGGCCCGGGGAGCACTGAAGCTTTCTTT
cdr3_aa: CASSPRGGPGSTEAFF

d_call: TRBD1
clone_size: -
v_call: TRBV6-6
j_call: TRBJ2-1
cdr3_nt: TGTGCCAGCAGTTACACGGCGGGACAGGGAATAGGGGAGCAGTTCTTC
cdr3_aa: CASSYTAGQGIGEQFF

d_call: -
clone_size: -
v_call: TRBV5-1
j_call: TRBJ1-1
cdr3_nt: TGCGCCAGCAGCTTGGTCCCCGGCACTGAAGCTTTCTTT
cdr3_aa: CASSLVPGTEAFF

d_call: TRBD2
clone_size: -
v_call: TRBV11-2
j_call: TRBJ2-7
cdr3_nt: TGTGCCAGCAGCTTCCGACTAGCGGGAGTTGGCGAGCAGTACTTC
cdr3_aa: CASSFRLAGVGEQYF

d_call: TRBD2
clone_size: -
v_call: TRBV2
j_call: TRBJ2-1
cdr3_nt: TGTGCCAGCAGATTAAACCTCGAATGGACTAGCGGACCCTACAATGAGCAGTTCTTC
cdr3_aa: CASRLNLEWTSGPYNEQFF